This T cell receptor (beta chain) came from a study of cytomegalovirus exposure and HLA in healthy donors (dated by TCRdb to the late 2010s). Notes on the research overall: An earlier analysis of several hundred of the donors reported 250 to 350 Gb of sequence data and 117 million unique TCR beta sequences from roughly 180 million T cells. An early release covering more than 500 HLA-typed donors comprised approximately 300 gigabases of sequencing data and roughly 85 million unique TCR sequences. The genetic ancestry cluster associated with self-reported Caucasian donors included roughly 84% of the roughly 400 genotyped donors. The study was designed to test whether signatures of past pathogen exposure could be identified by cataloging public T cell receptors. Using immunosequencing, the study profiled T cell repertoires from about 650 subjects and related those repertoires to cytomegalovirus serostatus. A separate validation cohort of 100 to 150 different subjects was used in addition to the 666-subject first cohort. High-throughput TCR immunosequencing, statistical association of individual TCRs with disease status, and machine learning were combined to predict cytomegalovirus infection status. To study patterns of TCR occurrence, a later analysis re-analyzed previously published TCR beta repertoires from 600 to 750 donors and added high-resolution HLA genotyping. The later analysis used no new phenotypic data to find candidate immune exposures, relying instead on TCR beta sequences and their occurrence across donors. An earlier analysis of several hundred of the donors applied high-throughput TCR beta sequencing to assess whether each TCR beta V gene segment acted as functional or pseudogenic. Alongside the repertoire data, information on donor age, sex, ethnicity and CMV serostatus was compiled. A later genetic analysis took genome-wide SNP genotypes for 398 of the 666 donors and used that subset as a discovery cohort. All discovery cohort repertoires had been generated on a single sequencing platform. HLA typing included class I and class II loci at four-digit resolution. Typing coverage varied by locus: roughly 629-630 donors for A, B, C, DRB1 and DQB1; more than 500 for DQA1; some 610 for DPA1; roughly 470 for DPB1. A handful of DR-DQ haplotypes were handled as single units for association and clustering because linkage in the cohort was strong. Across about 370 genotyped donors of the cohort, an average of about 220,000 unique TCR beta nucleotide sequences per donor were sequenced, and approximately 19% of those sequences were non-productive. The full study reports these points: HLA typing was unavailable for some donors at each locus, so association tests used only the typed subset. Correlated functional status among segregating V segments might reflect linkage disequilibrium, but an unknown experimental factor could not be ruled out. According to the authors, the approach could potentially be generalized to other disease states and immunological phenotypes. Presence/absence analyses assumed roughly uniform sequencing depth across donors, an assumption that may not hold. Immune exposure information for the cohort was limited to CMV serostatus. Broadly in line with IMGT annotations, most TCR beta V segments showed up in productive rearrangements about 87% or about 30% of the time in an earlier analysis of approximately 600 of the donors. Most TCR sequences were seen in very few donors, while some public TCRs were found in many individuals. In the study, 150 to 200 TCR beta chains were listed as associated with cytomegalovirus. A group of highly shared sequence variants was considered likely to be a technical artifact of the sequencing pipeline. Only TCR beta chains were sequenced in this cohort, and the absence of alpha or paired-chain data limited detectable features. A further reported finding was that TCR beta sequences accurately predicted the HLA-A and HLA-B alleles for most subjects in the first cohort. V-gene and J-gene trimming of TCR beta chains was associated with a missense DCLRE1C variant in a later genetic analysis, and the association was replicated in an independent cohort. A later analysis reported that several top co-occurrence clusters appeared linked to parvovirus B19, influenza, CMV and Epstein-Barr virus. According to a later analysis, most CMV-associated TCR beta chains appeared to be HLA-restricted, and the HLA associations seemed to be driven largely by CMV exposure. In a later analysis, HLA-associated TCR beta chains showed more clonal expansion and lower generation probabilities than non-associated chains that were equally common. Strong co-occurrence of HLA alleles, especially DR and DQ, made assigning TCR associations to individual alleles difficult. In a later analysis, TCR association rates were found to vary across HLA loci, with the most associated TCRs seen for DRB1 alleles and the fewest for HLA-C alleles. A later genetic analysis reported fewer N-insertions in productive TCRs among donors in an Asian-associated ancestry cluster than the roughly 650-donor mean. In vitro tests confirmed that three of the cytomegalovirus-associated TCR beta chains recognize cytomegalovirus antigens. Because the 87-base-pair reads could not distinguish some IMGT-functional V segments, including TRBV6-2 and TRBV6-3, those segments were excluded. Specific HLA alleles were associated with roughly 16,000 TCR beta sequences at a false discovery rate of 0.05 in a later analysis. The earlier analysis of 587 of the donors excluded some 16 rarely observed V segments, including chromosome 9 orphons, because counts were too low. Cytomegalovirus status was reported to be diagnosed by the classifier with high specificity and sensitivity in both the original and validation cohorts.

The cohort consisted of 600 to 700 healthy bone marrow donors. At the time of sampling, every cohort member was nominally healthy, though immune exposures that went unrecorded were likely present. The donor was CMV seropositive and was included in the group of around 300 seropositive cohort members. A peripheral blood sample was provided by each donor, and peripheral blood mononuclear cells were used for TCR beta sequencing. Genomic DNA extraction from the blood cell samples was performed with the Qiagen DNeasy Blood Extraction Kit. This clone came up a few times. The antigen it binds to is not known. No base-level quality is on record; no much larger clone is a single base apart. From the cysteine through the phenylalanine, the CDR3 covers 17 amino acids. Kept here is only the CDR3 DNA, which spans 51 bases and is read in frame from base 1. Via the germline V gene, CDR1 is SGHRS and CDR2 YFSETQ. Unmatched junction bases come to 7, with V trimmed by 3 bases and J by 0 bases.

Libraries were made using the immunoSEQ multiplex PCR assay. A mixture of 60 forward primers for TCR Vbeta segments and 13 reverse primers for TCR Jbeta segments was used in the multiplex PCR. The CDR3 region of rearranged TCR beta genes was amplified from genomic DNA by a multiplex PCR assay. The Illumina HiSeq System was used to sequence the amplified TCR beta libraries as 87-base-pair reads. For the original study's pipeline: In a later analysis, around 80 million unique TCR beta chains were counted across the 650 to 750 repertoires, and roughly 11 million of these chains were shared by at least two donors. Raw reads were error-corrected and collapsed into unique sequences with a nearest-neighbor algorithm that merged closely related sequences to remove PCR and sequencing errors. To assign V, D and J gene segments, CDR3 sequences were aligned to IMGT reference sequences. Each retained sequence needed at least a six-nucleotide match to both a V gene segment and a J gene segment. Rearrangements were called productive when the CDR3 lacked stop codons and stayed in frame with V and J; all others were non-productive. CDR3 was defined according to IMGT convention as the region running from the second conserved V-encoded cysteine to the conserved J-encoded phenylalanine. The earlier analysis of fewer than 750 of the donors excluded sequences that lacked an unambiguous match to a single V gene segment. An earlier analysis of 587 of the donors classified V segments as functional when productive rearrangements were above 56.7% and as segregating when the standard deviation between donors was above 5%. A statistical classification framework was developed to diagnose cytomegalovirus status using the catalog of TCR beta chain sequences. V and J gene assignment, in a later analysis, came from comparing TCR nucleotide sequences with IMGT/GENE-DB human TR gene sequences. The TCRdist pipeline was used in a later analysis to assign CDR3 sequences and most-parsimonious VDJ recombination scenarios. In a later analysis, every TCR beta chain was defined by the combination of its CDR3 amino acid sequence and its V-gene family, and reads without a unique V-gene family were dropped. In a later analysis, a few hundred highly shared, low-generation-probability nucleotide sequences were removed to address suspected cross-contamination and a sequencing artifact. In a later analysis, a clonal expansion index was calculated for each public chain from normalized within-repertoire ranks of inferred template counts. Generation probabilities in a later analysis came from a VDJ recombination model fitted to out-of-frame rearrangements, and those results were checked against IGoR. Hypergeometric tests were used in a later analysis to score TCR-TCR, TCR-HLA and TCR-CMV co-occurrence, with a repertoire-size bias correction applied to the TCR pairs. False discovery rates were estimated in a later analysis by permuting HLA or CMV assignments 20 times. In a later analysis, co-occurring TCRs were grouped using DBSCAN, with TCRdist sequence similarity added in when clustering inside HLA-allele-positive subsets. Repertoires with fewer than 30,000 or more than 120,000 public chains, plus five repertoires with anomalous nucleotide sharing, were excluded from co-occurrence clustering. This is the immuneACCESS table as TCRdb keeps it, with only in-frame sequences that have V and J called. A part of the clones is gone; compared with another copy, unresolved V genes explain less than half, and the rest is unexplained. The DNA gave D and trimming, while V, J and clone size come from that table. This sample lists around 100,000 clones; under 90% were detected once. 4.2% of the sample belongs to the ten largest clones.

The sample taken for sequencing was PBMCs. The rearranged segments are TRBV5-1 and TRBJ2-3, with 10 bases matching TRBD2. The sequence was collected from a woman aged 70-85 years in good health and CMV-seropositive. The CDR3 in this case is CASSSRPSGSSTDTQYF. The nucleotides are TGCGCCAGCAGCTCCCGCCCTAGCGGGAGTAGCACAGATACGCAGTATTTT.